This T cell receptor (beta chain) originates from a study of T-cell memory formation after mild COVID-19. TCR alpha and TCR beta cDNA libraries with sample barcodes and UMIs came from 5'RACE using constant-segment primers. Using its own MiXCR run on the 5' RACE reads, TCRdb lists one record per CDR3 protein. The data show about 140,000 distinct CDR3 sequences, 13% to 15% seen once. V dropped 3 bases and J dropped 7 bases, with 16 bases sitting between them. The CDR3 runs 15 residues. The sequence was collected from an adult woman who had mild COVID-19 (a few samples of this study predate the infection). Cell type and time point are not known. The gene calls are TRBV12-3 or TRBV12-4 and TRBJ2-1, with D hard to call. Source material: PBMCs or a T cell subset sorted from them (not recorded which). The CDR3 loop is CASSFASSGQNEQFF. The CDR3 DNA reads TGTGCCAGCAGTTTTGCTAGTTCTGGGCAAAATGAGCAGTTCTTC.